These T cell receptor beta chains were read from a single sample in a study of blood T cell repertoires in COVID-19. Assay: immunoSEQ multiplex PCR; the TCRdb copy retains only in-frame clones and omits some. This repertoire shows approximately 120,000 clones, over 75% found once; its top ten account for approximately 7%. Sequencing was performed on peripheral blood. The origin of the receptors is a woman aged 45-59 years with acute or convalescent COVID-19. CDR3s include the opening cysteine and the closing phenylalanine or tryptophan. D genes are given only for firm matches. Not every row has a clone size; where given, it reads once, few, many or a size class.

-,-,TRBJ2-3,TRBV30,CAWTSNTDTQYF,TGTGCCTGGACATCTAACACAGATACGCAGTATTTT
-,-,TRBJ2-6,TRBV11-2,CASSFVSGANVLTF,TGTGCCAGCAGCTTCGTCTCTGGGGCCAACGTCCTGACTTTC
-,TRBD1,TRBJ1-2,TRBV7-8,CASSPHPGQINYGYTF,TGTGCCAGCAGCCCCCACCCGGGACAGATTAACTATGGCTACACCTTC
-,TRBD2,TRBJ2-5,TRBV2,CASKTSGKETQYF,TGTGCCAGCAAAACTAGCGGGAAAGAGACCCAGTACTTC
-,TRBD2,TRBJ2-1,TRBV12-5,CASGSSGGPYNEQFF,TGTGCTAGTGGTTCATCGGGGGGGCCTTACAATGAGCAGTTCTTC
-,TRBD1,TRBJ2-2,TRBV5-1,CASGIRTGGKNTGELFF,TGCGCCAGCGGAATTCGGACAGGGGGCAAAAACACCGGGGAGCTGTTTTTT
-,-,TRBJ1-2,TRBV27,CASSPWGRSYGYTF,TGTGCCAGCAGTCCCTGGGGGCGATCCTATGGCTACACCTTC
few,TRBD1,TRBJ1-1,TRBV5-1,CASSQGQGRTEAFF,TGCGCCAGCAGCCAAGGACAGGGCCGGACTGAAGCTTTCTTT
-,TRBD1,TRBJ1-2,TRBV25-1,CASRRDSVYGYTF,TGTGCCAGCAGAAGGGACAGCGTCTATGGCTACACCTTC
-,TRBD2,TRBJ2-3,TRBV9,CASSSHGGESTQYF,TGTGCCAGCAGCTCCCACGGGGGGGAGAGTACGCAGTATTTT
-,TRBD2,TRBJ2-3,TRBV6-2/TRBV6-3,CASSPRGDPTDTQYF,TGTGCCAGCAGCCCCCGGGGGGACCCCACAGATACGCAGTATTTT
-,-,TRBJ2-1,TRBV18,CASSPPEGNEQFF,TGTGCCAGCTCACCACCGGAGGGAAATGAGCAGTTCTTC
-,TRBD1,TRBJ1-6,TRBV12-3/TRBV12-4,CASSPGQGALHF,TGTGCCAGCAGTCCCGGACAGGGGGCCCTCCACTTT
-,TRBD1,TRBJ2-6,TRBV5-1,CASSPGQTHSGANVLTF,TGCGCCAGCAGCCCGGGACAGACCCACTCTGGGGCCAACGTCCTGACTTTC
-,TRBD1,TRBJ1-2,TRBV6-5,CASSYSPGQGGSGYTF,TGTGCCAGCAGTTACTCCCCGGGACAGGGAGGGAGTGGCTACACCTTC
-,-,TRBJ1-1,TRBV6-1,CASSEKDSNTEAFF,TGTGCCAGCAGTGAAAAGGACTCGAACACTGAAGCTTTCTTT
-,TRBD1,TRBJ1-4,TRBV5-1,CASSLALGQGEKLFF,TGCGCCAGCAGCTTAGCCCTGGGACAGGGGGAAAAACTGTTTTTT
-,TRBD2,TRBJ2-2,TRBV25-1,CASRPPGGRIGELFF,TGTGCCAGCAGGCCCCCGGGAGGTCGGATCGGGGAGCTGTTTTTT
few,TRBD2,TRBJ2-7,TRBV5-1,CASSSTSGEGHEQYF,TGCGCCAGCAGCTCAACTAGCGGGGAGGGCCACGAGCAGTACTTC
-,TRBD1,TRBJ1-6,TRBV7-7,CASSLEAGTENSPLHF,TGTGCTAGCAGCTTAGAGGCCGGGACAGAGAATTCACCCCTCCACTTT
-,-,TRBJ2-1,TRBV19,CASSIAYPERLGGNEQFF,TGTGCCAGTAGTATAGCTTACCCAGAGCGACTAGGCGGCAATGAGCAGTTCTTC
-,TRBD1,TRBJ1-6,TRBV2,CASRPGQGRSPLHF,TGTGCCAGCAGGCCCGGACAGGGTCGTTCACCCCTCCACTTT
-,-,TRBJ1-5,TRBV18,CASSGQYSNQPQHF,TGTGCCAGCTCAGGACAGTATAGCAATCAGCCCCAGCATTTT
-,-,TRBJ1-3,TRBV5-1,CASSLGGPRSGNTIYF,TGCGCCAGCAGCTTGGGAGGGCCACGCTCTGGAAACACCATATATTTT
-,-,TRBJ1-1,TRBV6-2/TRBV6-3,CASSADSYTEAFF,TGTGCCAGCAGTGCGGACAGCTACACTGAAGCTTTCTTT
-,TRBD1,TRBJ1-5,TRBV28,CASSLGTGNRRSNQPQHF,TGTGCCAGCAGTTTGGGGACAGGGAACCGAAGGAGCAATCAGCCCCAGCATTTT
-,-,TRBJ1-1,TRBV5-5,CASSPLLRENTEAFF,TGTGCCAGCAGCCCCCTGCTGAGGGAGAACACTGAAGCTTTCTTT
-,-,TRBJ2-7,TRBV4-1,CASSQSEGTSNYEQYF,TGCGCCAGCAGCCAATCGGAAGGGACAAGCAACTACGAGCAGTACTTC
-,-,TRBJ1-5,TRBV28,CASSLDGQGPQHF,TGTGCCAGCAGTTTGGATGGCCAGGGGCCCCAGCATTTT
few,-,TRBJ1-5,TRBV11-2,CASSLSGNGNQPQHF,TGTGCCAGCAGCTTATCGGGGAATGGCAATCAGCCCCAGCATTTT
-,TRBD2,TRBJ2-3,TRBV24-1,CATSGTTSGGTDTQYF,TGTGCCACCAGTGGTACGACTAGCGGGGGGACAGATACGCAGTATTTT
-,-,TRBJ2-2,TRBV19,CASSSRNTGELFF,TGTGCCAGTAGTTCCAGAAACACCGGGGAGCTGTTTTTT
-,-,TRBJ1-2,TRBV7-9,CASSTGSHYGYTF,TGTGCCAGCAGCACAGGTTCTCATTATGGCTACACCTTC
-,TRBD1,TRBJ1-2,TRBV29-1,CSVEGGTGYGYTF,TGCAGCGTTGAAGGAGGGACAGGCTATGGCTACACCTTC
few,-,TRBJ1-3,TRBV7-8,CASSLAQRGASSSSGNTIYF,TGTGCCAGCAGCTTAGCCCAAAGGGGCGCCTCATCTAGCTCTGGAAACACCATATATTTT
once,-,TRBJ1-2,TRBV7-9,CASSPRGTFYGYTF,TGTGCCAGCAGCCCCCGGGGGACCTTCTATGGCTACACCTTC
-,-,TRBJ1-6,TRBV19,CASSIVGRKTNSPLHF,TGTGCCAGTAGTATAGTAGGCAGGAAAACGAATTCACCCCTCCACTTT
-,-,TRBJ1-1,TRBV12-3/TRBV12-4,CASSLSGDTEAFF,TGTGCCAGCAGTTTAAGCGGGGACACTGAAGCTTTCTTT
-,-,TRBJ1-1,TRBV27,CASSLSGGETEAFF,TGTGCCAGCAGTTTATCGGGGGGTGAGACTGAAGCTTTCTTT